A selection of T cell receptor beta chains follows, all from one sample in a study of neurological immune-mediated disorders. TCRdb independently ran MiXCR on the 5' RACE reads; one entry per CDR3 protein. Here the sample spans 60,000 to 85,000 distinct CDR3 sequences, less than 5.5% being singletons. The source material was PBMCs. The origin of the receptors is a woman aged 25 to 39 with multiple sclerosis. The CDR3 runs from the conserved cysteine through the conserved F or W. Fields, in order: CDR3 protein, CDR3 DNA, J gene, D gene, V gene, clone size. The D gene is left open where the match is weak. The listing skips clone size in some rows; elsewhere it reads once, few, many or a size class.

CDR3 protein: CASSPQAGSTDTQYF
CDR3 DNA: TGCGCCAGCAGCCCCCAAGCGGGGAGCACAGATACGCAGTATTTT
J gene: TRBJ2-3
D gene: TRBD2
V gene: TRBV5-1
clone size: many

CDR3 protein: CSARDQAGAFNEQFF
CDR3 DNA: TGCAGTGCTAGAGATCAGGCAGGGGCTTTCAATGAGCAGTTCTTC
J gene: TRBJ2-1
D gene: .
V gene: TRBV20-1
clone size: many

CDR3 protein: CASSLVGVNTEAFF
CDR3 DNA: TGCGCCAGCAGCTTGGTCGGCGTGAACACTGAAGCTTTCTTT
J gene: TRBJ1-1
D gene: .
V gene: TRBV5-6
clone size: many

CDR3 protein: CASSLSTGRSEKLFF
CDR3 DNA: TGCGCCAGCAGCTTATCTACGGGGAGGAGTGAAAAACTGTTTTTT
J gene: TRBJ1-4
D gene: .
V gene: TRBV5-1
clone size: many

CDR3 protein: CASRPGTGEQFF
CDR3 DNA: TGCGCCAGCAGACCCGGGACAGGAGAGCAGTTCTTC
J gene: TRBJ2-1
D gene: TRBD1
V gene: TRBV5-1
clone size: many

CDR3 protein: CASSFSRADEKAFF
CDR3 DNA: TGTGCCAGCAGCTTTTCCAGGGCAGACGAAAAAGCTTTCTTT
J gene: TRBJ1-1
D gene: .
V gene: TRBV5-5
clone size: few

CDR3 protein: CASSFNGRGDEQYF
CDR3 DNA: TGCGCCAGCAGCTTTAACGGGAGGGGGGACGAGCAGTACTTC
J gene: TRBJ2-7
D gene: TRBD2
V gene: TRBV5-1
clone size: many

CDR3 protein: CASTPSGTGETQYF
CDR3 DNA: TGTGCCAGCACCCCCAGCGGAACGGGGGAGACCCAGTACTTC
J gene: TRBJ2-5
D gene: .
V gene: TRBV2
clone size: many

CDR3 protein: CSAPMGQGSYEQYF
CDR3 DNA: TGCAGTGCCCCGATGGGGCAAGGCTCCTACGAGCAGTACTTC
J gene: TRBJ2-7
D gene: .
V gene: TRBV20-1
clone size: many

CDR3 protein: CATSSPGQGREQYF
CDR3 DNA: TGTGCCACCAGCAGCCCCGGACAGGGCCGCGAGCAGTACTTC
J gene: TRBJ2-7
D gene: TRBD1
V gene: TRBV15
clone size: few

CDR3 protein: CASSLRTSGSGETQYF
CDR3 DNA: TGTGCCAGCAGCCTCCGGACTAGCGGGAGTGGGGAGACCCAGTACTTC
J gene: TRBJ2-5
D gene: TRBD2
V gene: TRBV3-1
clone size: few

CDR3 protein: CATSKDGTGANYGYTF
CDR3 DNA: TGTGCCACCAGCAAAGACGGGACAGGTGCTAACTATGGCTACACCTTC
J gene: TRBJ1-2
D gene: TRBD1
V gene: TRBV15
clone size: many

CDR3 protein: CASRGGAMNTEAFF
CDR3 DNA: TGCGCCAGCAGAGGAGGGGCCATGAACACTGAAGCTTTCTTT
J gene: TRBJ1-1
D gene: .
V gene: TRBV5-1
clone size: many

CDR3 protein: CASSSSSALEQFF
CDR3 DNA: TGTGCCAGCAGTTCCTCTAGCGCCTTGGAGCAGTTCTTC
J gene: TRBJ2-1
D gene: .
V gene: TRBV12-3/TRBV12-4
clone size: many

CDR3 protein: CASSLGQGGKMNTEAFF
CDR3 DNA: TGTGCCAGCAGCTTAGGGCAGGGGGGGAAAATGAACACTGAAGCTTTCTTT
J gene: TRBJ1-1
D gene: TRBD1
V gene: TRBV7-8
clone size: .

CDR3 protein: CASSLGAGAYEQYF
CDR3 DNA: TGTGCCAGCAGCTTGGGGGCGGGAGCCTACGAGCAGTACTTC
J gene: TRBJ2-7
D gene: TRBD2
V gene: TRBV5-6
clone size: many

CDR3 protein: CSARVGGLGKTQNF
CDR3 DNA: TGCAGTGCTAGAGTAGGGGGGCTAGGAAAGACCCAGAATTTT
J gene: TRBJ1-5
D gene: .
V gene: TRBV20-1
clone size: few

CDR3 protein: CASSIVAASGNEQFF
CDR3 DNA: TGTGCCAGTAGTATAGTAGCGGCTTCGGGCAATGAGCAGTTCTTC
J gene: TRBJ2-1
D gene: .
V gene: TRBV19
clone size: .

CDR3 protein: CASSPYGSVNEKLFF
CDR3 DNA: TGTGCCAGCAGCCCCTACGGGTCCGTAAATGAAAAACTGTTTTTT
J gene: TRBJ1-4
D gene: .
V gene: TRBV12-3/TRBV12-4
clone size: many

CDR3 protein: CASSLKRVGGANTGELFF
CDR3 DNA: TGTGCCAGCAGCTTAAAGCGGGTCGGGGGCGCGAACACCGGGGAGCTGTTTTTT
J gene: TRBJ2-2
D gene: .
V gene: TRBV7-2
clone size: many

CDR3 protein: CASSFLAGVNEKLFF
CDR3 DNA: TGTGCCAGCAGTTTTCTAGCAGGAGTAAATGAAAAACTGTTTTTT
J gene: TRBJ1-4
D gene: .
V gene: TRBV12-3/TRBV12-4
clone size: few

CDR3 protein: CATSPGQNPSTDTQYF
CDR3 DNA: TGTGCCACCAGCCCCGGACAGAACCCTAGCACAGATACGCAGTATTTT
J gene: TRBJ2-3
D gene: .
V gene: TRBV15
clone size: many

CDR3 protein: CAISEWTGAYEQYF
CDR3 DNA: TGTGCCATCAGTGAGTGGACAGGGGCCTACGAGCAGTACTTC
J gene: TRBJ2-7
D gene: TRBD1
V gene: TRBV10-3
clone size: many

CDR3 protein: CASSLERGEQYF
CDR3 DNA: TGTGCCAGCAGCTTAGAGAGAGGGGAGCAGTACTTC
J gene: TRBJ2-7
D gene: .
V gene: TRBV7-9
clone size: few

CDR3 protein: CASSLGTGGTNTGELFF
CDR3 DNA: TGCGCCAGCAGCCTTGGGACAGGGGGAACGAACACCGGGGAGCTGTTTTTT
J gene: TRBJ2-2
D gene: TRBD1
V gene: TRBV4-1
clone size: many

CDR3 protein: CASSRTTVNTEAFF
CDR3 DNA: TGTGCCAGCAGTAGAACGACGGTGAACACTGAAGCTTTCTTT
J gene: TRBJ1-1
D gene: .
V gene: TRBV12-3/TRBV12-4
clone size: many

CDR3 protein: CASSRRPNEKLFF
CDR3 DNA: TGTGCCAGCAGCCGACGGCCCAACGAAAAACTGTTTTTT
J gene: TRBJ1-4
D gene: .
V gene: TRBV14
clone size: many

CDR3 protein: CASSLGRRGAAFF
CDR3 DNA: TGTGCCAGCAGCTTAGGCCGCCGGGGGGCGGCTTTCTTT
J gene: TRBJ1-1
D gene: .
V gene: TRBV7-2
clone size: many

CDR3 protein: CASSEAGADTQYF
CDR3 DNA: TGCGCCAGCTCAGAGGCGGGAGCAGATACGCAGTATTTT
J gene: TRBJ2-3
D gene: TRBD2
V gene: TRBV5-1
clone size: .

CDR3 protein: CASSLQDRANSPLHF
CDR3 DNA: TGTGCCAGCAGTTTACAGGACAGGGCTAATTCACCCCTCCACTTT
J gene: TRBJ1-6
D gene: TRBD1
V gene: TRBV27
clone size: many

CDR3 protein: CASSLVPSNNEQFF
CDR3 DNA: TGCGCCAGCAGCTTGGTTCCTAGTAACAATGAGCAGTTCTTC
J gene: TRBJ2-1
D gene: .
V gene: TRBV5-1
clone size: many

CDR3 protein: CASSPSSGVTDTQYF
CDR3 DNA: TGTGCCAGCAGCCCCTCTAGCGGAGTCACAGATACGCAGTATTTT
J gene: TRBJ2-3
D gene: TRBD2
V gene: TRBV12-3/TRBV12-4
clone size: few

CDR3 protein: CASSYVRGDQPQHF
CDR3 DNA: TGTGCCAGCAGTTACGTCAGGGGAGATCAGCCCCAGCATTTT
J gene: TRBJ1-5
D gene: .
V gene: TRBV6-6
clone size: many

CDR3 protein: CASSQERVDYTF
CDR3 DNA: TGTGCCAGCAGCCAAGAAAGGGTTGACTACACCTTC
J gene: TRBJ1-2
D gene: .
V gene: TRBV14
clone size: many

CDR3 protein: CASSPGLGGGYGYTF
CDR3 DNA: TGTGCCAGCAGCCCGGGGTTGGGGGGAGGATATGGCTACACCTTC
J gene: TRBJ1-2
D gene: .
V gene: TRBV12-3/TRBV12-4
clone size: many

CDR3 protein: CASSLRSLGTDTQYF
CDR3 DNA: TGTGCCAGCAGCCTCCGGTCCCTCGGAACAGATACGCAGTATTTT
J gene: TRBJ2-3
D gene: .
V gene: TRBV3-1
clone size: many

CDR3 protein: CASSFLAGGIQTDTQYF
CDR3 DNA: TGCGCCAGCAGCTTTCTAGCGGGGGGGATCCAAACAGATACGCAGTATTTT
J gene: TRBJ2-3
D gene: TRBD2
V gene: TRBV5-1
clone size: many

CDR3 protein: CASSPNATSIEKLFF
CDR3 DNA: TGTGCCAGCAGCCCGAATGCGACCTCGATCGAAAAACTGTTTTTT
J gene: TRBJ1-4
D gene: .
V gene: TRBV3-1
clone size: .

CDR3 protein: CSAHPWQGDYGYTF
CDR3 DNA: TGCAGTGCTCACCCTTGGCAGGGTGACTATGGCTACACCTTC
J gene: TRBJ1-2
D gene: .
V gene: TRBV20-1
clone size: .

CDR3 protein: CSARSPARGRYNEQFF
CDR3 DNA: TGCAGTGCTAGGAGTCCAGCCCGGGGGCGCTACAATGAGCAGTTCTTC
J gene: TRBJ2-1
D gene: .
V gene: TRBV20-1
clone size: many

CDR3 protein: CASSLRLGQSYEQYF
CDR3 DNA: TGTGCCAGCAGCTTACGGCTCGGACAGTCCTACGAGCAGTACTTC
J gene: TRBJ2-7
D gene: .
V gene: TRBV11-2
clone size: few